This T cell receptor (beta chain) emerged from a study of T cell responses to AZD1222 COVID-19 vaccine. With 7 bases clipped from V and 2 bases from J, the junction kept 11 bases outside the gene matches. The CDR3 has 14 amino acids. CDR1 GTSNPN and CDR2 SVGIG come from the germline V gene (reference sequence). TCRdb keeps only in-frame clones here, not all; method: immunoSEQ multiplex PCR. The sample lists 110,000 to 150,000 clones, approximately 91% occurring once. On this clone: Its antigen is undetermined.

Findings and limits, study-wide: None of the repertoires were sampled until the peak T cell response had passed. The donor group comprised mostly white British people and more females; the analysis possibly underestimated clonal diversity. Of spike-specific TCRs, nearly half reportedly target regions left unmutated in variants.

Recipients boosted at about 4 weeks or about 12 weeks are pooled. This chain links TRBV30 with TRBJ2-7; 7 bases fit TRBD1. Specimen: peripheral blood, collected 28 days after the second AZD1222 dose. The sequence was collected from an adult who received the AZD1222 COVID-19 vaccine. As DNA, the CDR3 is TGTGCCTTCGTTGACAGGGCCCGTCCCTACGAGCAGTACTTC. Protein sequence: CAFVDRARPYEQYF.